Detailed here is one TCR beta chain. Its antigen is unknown. Sequenced by immunoSEQ multiplex PCR; TCRdb stores in-frame clones only, minus some. This table has about 120,000 clones, 86% appearing once. With V trimmed by 0 bases and J by 4 bases, 7 bases remained unmatched. The CDR3 has 16 residues. Germline CDR1 is MNHEY and CDR2 is SVGAGI. The source of the sample is a study of T cell responses to AZD1222 COVID-19 vaccine. General study points: Seropositive AZD1222 recipients at baseline numbered only five or six.

The receptor was isolated from an adult who received the AZD1222 COVID-19 vaccine. The rearrangement links TRBV6-5 to TRBJ2-5; 8 bases match TRBD1. This specimen consisted of peripheral blood, obtained 28 days after the second AZD1222 dose. In DNA form, the CDR3 reads TGTGCCAGCAGTTACTCGATATCTGACAGGGGAGAGACCCAGTACTTC. Residues: CASSYSISDRGETQYF.